This section outlines one T cell receptor beta chain sequence together with its context. These data are taken from a study of OX40 agonist ivuxolimab in advanced cancers. For the study at large: People in dose escalation had one of these cancers: hepatocellular carcinoma, melanoma, renal cell or head and neck cancer. Three partial responders included one hepatocellular carcinoma patient and two cutaneous melanoma patients.

This CDR3 is built from 14 residues. Germline CDR1 reads SNHLY; CDR2 reads FYNNEI. The V gene lost 7 bases and the J gene lost 7 bases, with 17 bases spanning the gap. TCRdb keeps only in-frame clones here, not all; method: immunoSEQ multiplex PCR. The sample contains approximately 60,000 clones, about four fifths of which appear only once. The chain has TRBV2 and TRBJ2-1, with D possibly being TRBD2 (5 bases). The sequence was collected from an adult with an advanced solid tumor such as melanoma, head and neck, liver or kidney cancer. Sequencing used CD4+ or CD8+ T cells sorted from blood, obtained in a trial of the OX40 agonist ivuxolimab. The CDR3 protein is CASTQLSAGNEQFF. The CDR3 bases are TGTGCCAGCACCCAATTATCGGCGGGTAATGAGCAGTTCTTC.